The 23 T cell receptor beta chains presented below share a single source sample, sequenced in a study of blood T cell repertoires in COVID-19. Assay used: immunoSEQ multiplex PCR; TCRdb lists only in-frame clones, some missing. The sample records about 83,000 clones, about nine tenths being singletons. The sequenced sample consisted of peripheral blood. Every receptor here comes from a woman in her forties or fifties with active or convalescent COVID-19.

The rearrangement links TRBV5-1 to TRBJ1-6, with 7 bases fitting TRBD1. V gave up 0 bases and J gave up 9 bases; unmatched junction bases: 9. The CDR3 runs to 16 residues. The germline CDR1 and CDR2 sequences are SGHRS and YFSETQ. CDR3 coding DNA: TGCGCCAGCAGCTTGGCGGGTCAGGGGGAAATTTCACCCCTCCACTTT. Amino acids: CASSLAGQGEISPLHF.

This clone was counted once. The chain has TRBV6-5 and TRBJ1-1, with 8 bases aligning to TRBD1. The CDR3 contains 16 residues. Trimming removed 2 bases from V and 3 bases from J; junction bases left unmatched: 8. The germline CDR1 and CDR2 sequences are MNHEY and SVGAGI. CDR3 sequence: CASSYDPDRDHTEAFF. The CDR3 DNA sequence: TGTGCCAGCAGTTACGACCCGGACAGGGACCACACTGAAGCTTTCTTT.

The chain combines TRBV20-1 with TRBJ1-2, with D uncertain. Trimming cost V 3 bases and J 6 bases, with 11 bases left between them. The germline gives CDR1 DFQATT, CDR2 SNEGSKA (reference sequence). The CDR3 consists of 12 residues. CDR3 residues: CSASPQRDGYTF. For the CDR3, the DNA is TGCAGTGCTAGTCCCCAACGGGATGGCTACACCTTC.

The CDR3 coding sequence is TGTGCCAGCAGCCCAAGAACGGCGGGCACAGATACGCAGTATTTT. It specifies CASSPRTAGTDTQYF. This chain uses TRBV27 with TRBJ2-3; D is ambiguous. The CDR3 loop spans 15 amino acids. V was clipped by 6 bases and J by 1 base, with 14 bases between them. Germline assignment: CDR1 MNHEY and CDR2 SMNVEV (reference sequence).

The chain is built from TRBV6-5 and TRBJ2-3; 7 nucleotides line up with TRBD2. The V gene end was trimmed by 6 bases and the J gene end by 2 bases; junction bases not matched to a gene: 8. Germline CDR1 MNHEY, CDR2 SVGAGI. The length of the CDR3 is 15 residues. The CDR3 loop reads CASSQRGFNTDTQYF. The CDR3 nucleotides are TGTGCCAGCAGCCAGCGGGGATTTAACACAGATACGCAGTATTTT.

This chain links TRBV6-2 or TRBV6-3 with TRBJ2-1; D gene ambiguous. CDR1 is MNHEY and CDR2 is SVGEGT in the germline V gene. CDR3 length: 12 amino acids. Deletions cut 4 bases from V and 7 bases from J, with 8 bases between. The CDR3 nucleotides read TGTGCCAGCAGTTCGGTCTCAAATGAGCAGTTCTTC. Translation: CASSSVSNEQFF.

The chain couples TRBV14 to TRBJ2-1; 7 positions agree with TRBD1. Trimming cost V 6 bases and J 0 bases; bases outside gene matches: 5. Germline CDR1 reads SGHDN; CDR2 reads FVKESK. CDR3 size: 15 residues. The CDR3 loop is CASRTTGSSYNEQFF. DNA of the CDR3: TGTGCCAGCAGGACGACAGGGTCCTCCTACAATGAGCAGTTCTTC.

This clone was seen a handful of times. The genes are TRBV24-1 and TRBJ2-5; TRBD2 is a possible D gene (6 bases). The CDR3 is 14 amino acids. The V and J ends lost 5 bases and 1 base respectively, with 10 bases between them. CDR1 and CDR2 from the germline V gene are KGHDR and SFDVKD. CDR3 amino acids: CATSVGGAQETQYF. The CDR3 DNA is TGTGCCACCAGTGTCGGAGGGGCCCAAGAGACCCAGTACTTC.

The chain links TRBV9 to TRBJ1-2; 12 bases align to TRBD1. The V and J ends lost 5 bases and 4 bases, in that order; junction bases with no gene match: 6. The CDR3 runs 15 residues. Germline CDR1 and CDR2: SGDLS and YYNGEE. The CDR3 reads CASREGQGASYGYTF. The CDR3 nucleotides are TGTGCCAGCAGAGAGGGACAGGGGGCTAGCTATGGCTACACCTTC.

The rearrangement links TRBV5-1 to TRBJ2-5, with D maybe TRBD2 (5 bases). Germline V gene sequence: CDR1 SGHRS, CDR2 YFSETQ. Trimming removed 2 bases from V and 5 bases from J, with 10 bases in between. The length of the CDR3 is 13 residues. The CDR3 sequence is CASSLEPGETQYF. In nucleotides, the CDR3 is TGCGCCAGCAGCTTAGAGCCGGGGGAGACCCAGTACTTC.

This chain links TRBV7-9 with TRBJ2-1, with TRBD2 identical over 11 bases. CDR3 length: 17 residues. V dropped 0 bases and J dropped 3; count of bases not matched to a gene: 4. Germline loops: CDR1 SEHNR, CDR2 FQNEAQ (reference sequence). In DNA, the CDR3 is TGTGCCAGCAGCTTAGCCGGTCTAGCGGGGGGCTACAATGAGCAGTTCTTC. This codes for CASSLAGLAGGYNEQFF.

The chain has TRBV5-1 and TRBJ1-4, with TRBD1 matching 7 bases. CDR3 length: 16 residues. From germline, CDR1 is SGHRS and CDR2 YFSETQ. The junction had 4 bases not matched to a gene; V was cut back by 2 bases and J by 0 bases. The chain's CDR3 is CASSLGGSATNEKLFF. The CDR3 DNA reads as TGCGCCAGCAGCTTAGGGGGCAGTGCAACTAATGAAAAACTGTTTTTT.

The chain uses TRBV7-6 and TRBJ2-3, with D perhaps TRBD2 (5 bases). Looked up from germline, CDR1 is SGHVS and CDR2 is FNYEAQ. V shed 5 bases and J shed 1 base, with 16 bases lying between them. CDR3 length: 16 amino acids. CDR3 residues: CASSPLGVLGTDTQYF. The CDR3 coding sequence is TGTGCCAGCAGCCCTCTCGGGGTTTTAGGCACAGATACGCAGTATTTT.

This sequence joins TRBV19 and TRBJ2-2, with TRBD1 identical over 8 bases. After removal of 5 bases from V and 5 bases from J, the junction contained 7 bases not matched to a gene. CDR1 LNHDA and CDR2 SQIVND come from the germline V gene (reference sequence). CDR3 length: 15 amino acids. The CDR3 here is CASSGRTGRTGELFF. Written as DNA, the CDR3 is TGTGCCAGTAGTGGGCGGACAGGGAGGACCGGGGAGCTGTTTTTT.

This chain links TRBV6-2 or TRBV6-3 with TRBJ2-1; TRBD2 is a possible D gene (7 bases). Trimming left V 4 bases short and J 4 bases short, with 14 bases between. This CDR3 has 15 amino acids. Germline-derived CDR1 and CDR2 are MNHEY and SVGEGT. CDR3: CASSFRGALYNEQFF. In DNA, the CDR3 is TGTGCCAGCAGTTTCCGGGGGGCCCTATACAATGAGCAGTTCTTC.

The chain employs TRBV30 and TRBJ1-2; 9 nucleotides match TRBD1. The CDR3 covers 13 residues. V trimming: 5 bases; J trimming: 2 bases; junction bases outside the gene matches: 3. Germline assignment: CDR1 GTSNPN and CDR2 SVGIG (reference sequence). This CDR3 is CAWGGQGNYGYTF. The CDR3 bases are TGTGCCTGGGGGGGACAGGGCAACTATGGCTACACCTTC.

This clone was seen only once. The chain joins TRBV5-4 to TRBJ1-1, with TRBD1 matching 9 bases. The CDR3 runs to 14 residues. CDR1 is SGHNT and CDR2 is YYREEE in the germline V gene (reference sequence). V gave up 1 base and J gave up 3 bases; unmatched junction bases: 1. Here the CDR3 reads CASSLWTGDTEAFF. CDR3 coding DNA: TGTGCCAGCAGCTTGTGGACAGGGGACACTGAAGCTTTCTTT. Supplemented by reference TRBV5-4 and TRBJ1-1, the full variable domain reads ETGVTQSPTHLIKTRGQQVTLRCSSQSGHNTVSWYQQALGQGPQFIFQYYREEENGRGNFPPRFSGLQFPNYSSELNVNALELDDSALYLCASSLWTGDTEAFFGQGTRLTVV.

J is TRBJ1-5 and V is TRBV7-3; no firm D call. Germline V CDR1 and CDR2: SGHTA, FQGTGA. Trimming pared 3 bases from V and 0 bases from J, leaving 3 bases between. The CDR3 totals 13 residues. CDR3 sequence reads: CASSLSSNQPQHF. As DNA, the CDR3 is TGTGCCAGCAGCTTGAGTAGCAATCAGCCCCAGCATTTT. Combining the CDR3 with reference TRBV7-3 and TRBJ1-5 gives the whole variable domain GAGVSQTPSNKVTEKGKYVELRCDPISGHTALYWYRQSLGQGPEFLIYFQGTGAADDSGLPNDRFFAVRPEGSVSTLKIQRTERGDSAVYLCASSLSSNQPQHFGDGTRLSIL.

The chain has TRBV30 and TRBJ2-3; 15 bases agree with TRBD2. V dropped 5 bases and J dropped 2; count of bases not matched to a gene: 2. The CDR3 runs to 15 residues. Germline assignment: CDR1 GTSNPN and CDR2 SVGIG (reference sequence). CDR3 in DNA: TGTGCCTGGGGACTAGCGGGGGGGTTCACAGATACGCAGTATTTT. Translating it yields CAWGLAGGFTDTQYF.

V and J are TRBV10-3 and TRBJ2-3, with TRBD2 matching 15 bases. Trimming removed 6 bases from V and 4 bases from J; junction bases left unmatched: 2. Per the germline V gene, CDR1 is ENHRY and CDR2 is SYGVKD. This CDR3 has 15 residues. The CDR3 DNA follows: TGTGCCATCAGCGGACTAGCGGGGGGGCCAGATACGCAGTATTTT. As protein: CAISGLAGGPDTQYF.

The chain joins TRBV3-1 (or the pseudogene TRBV3-2) to TRBJ2-3, with a weak D call TRBD2 (5 bases). CDR1 is LGHDT, CDR2 YNNKEL, per germline (reference sequence). V gave up 3 bases and J gave up 9 bases, with 7 bases separating them. The CDR3 consists of 11 residues. The CDR3 loop is CASSQRETQYF. CDR3 DNA: TGTGCCAGCAGCCAGAGGGAGACGCAGTATTTT.

The genes are TRBV11-2 and TRBJ1-2, with 7 bases matching TRBD1. Germline V gene sequence: CDR1 SGHAT, CDR2 FQNNGV. Trimming at V came to 3 bases and at J to 2 bases, leaving 0 bases not matched to a gene. CDR3 length: 13 amino acids. The DNA for the CDR3 is TGTGCCAGCAGCTTGGGACAGAACTATGGCTACACCTTC. Its protein product is CASSLGQNYGYTF.

V gene TRBV15 combines with J gene TRBJ2-7; D possibly corresponds to TRBD1 (6 bases). This CDR3 contains 14 residues. V dropped 1 base and J dropped 2 bases, with 9 bases sitting between them. Per the germline V gene, CDR1 is LNHNV and CDR2 is YYDKDF (reference sequence). The CDR3 bases are TGTGCCACCAGCAGAGGGGACATAACCTACGAGCAGTACTTC. Translated: CATSRGDITYEQYF. Full variable domain (outside the CDR3, taken from reference TRBV15 and TRBJ2-7): DAMVIQNPRYQVTQFGKPVTLSCSQTLNHNVMYWYQQKSSQAPKLLFHYYDKDFNNEADTPDNFQSRRPNTSFCFLDIRSPGLGDTAMYLCATSRGDITYEQYFGPGTRLTVT.